These 13 T cell receptor beta chains share one sample of origin, sequenced in a study of shared clonotypes between healthy human individuals. Sequencing used immunoSEQ multiplex PCR; TCRdb keeps in-frame clones, though not all of them. The sample lists 1,500,000 or so clones; approximately 98.5% were seen once. Sequences were obtained from naive CD4+ T cells sorted from blood. Described subset: CD45RA+ positively selected. These receptors were taken from a man aged 30-40 years in good health.

This chain connects TRBV2 to TRBJ2-7; no reliable D call. The germline CDR1 and CDR2 sequences are SNHLY and FYNNEI. Trimming cost V 11 bases and J 0 bases, with 17 bases left between them. The CDR3 is 14 amino acids. CDR3 DNA: TGTGCCTTTTACCCAGTTACCAGCTCCTACGAGCAGTACTTC. Its translation is CAFYPVTSSYEQYF.

The CDR3 bases are TGTGCCAGTAGTCTAGCGGCGCAAGAGACCCAGTACTTC. It yields the protein CASSLAAQETQYF. This chain links TRBV19 with TRBJ2-5; 7 bases match TRBD2. V dropped 5 bases and J dropped 2; count of bases not matched to a gene: 2. From germline, CDR1 is LNHDA and CDR2 SQIVND (reference sequence). This CDR3 contains 13 residues.

The chain joins TRBV6-1 to TRBJ2-7; D gene uncertain. Germline V CDR1 and CDR2: MNHNS, SASEGT. Trimming removed 6 bases from V and 3 bases from J, with 15 bases in between. The CDR3 runs to 14 residues. CDR3 nucleotide sequence: TGTGCCAGCAGGAAGTCAGGAACCGGCTACGAGCAGTACTTC. Translated, it gives CASRKSGTGYEQYF.

This clone was detected once. The chain employs TRBV5-1 and TRBJ2-5; TRBD2 aligns across 12 bases. Unmatched junction bases numbered 14, after V lost 8 bases and J lost 0 bases. There are 18 residues in the CDR3. The germline V gene encodes CDR1 SGHRS and CDR2 YFSETQ. CDR3 region: CASTPGTSGPRYQETQYF. The CDR3 coding sequence is TGCGCCAGTACCCCCGGGACTAGCGGGCCACGGTACCAAGAGACCCAGTACTTC.

This chain connects TRBV18 to TRBJ1-3, with D tentatively TRBD1 (6 bases). In germline, CDR1 is KGHSH, CDR2 LQKENI. The V end lost 2 bases, the J end lost 8 bases, and 19 bases lay between the germline ends. This CDR3 is built from 16 residues. CDR3 in amino acids: CASSPSGQRGGHTIYF. The CDR3 bases are TGTGCCAGCTCACCATCAGGACAGCGAGGAGGTCACACCATATATTTT.

The rearrangement uses TRBV5-6 and TRBJ2-5, with a weak D call TRBD2 (6 bases). V lost 4 bases to trimming and J lost 4 bases, with 11 bases between them. The V gene's germline CDR1 is SGHDT and CDR2 YYEEEE. CDR3 length: 13 residues. The CDR3 region is CASSGTGVETQYF. The CDR3 DNA follows: TGTGCCAGCAGCGGTACGGGAGTAGAGACCCAGTACTTC.

The chain is built from TRBV11-2 and TRBJ1-4, with unresolved D. The CDR3 consists of 13 residues. The V gene lost 6 bases and the J gene lost 5 bases, with 10 bases spanning the gap. The germline gives CDR1 SGHAT, CDR2 FQNNGV. CDR3 in amino acids: CASRTDLNEKLFF. For the CDR3, the DNA is TGTGCCAGCAGGACGGACTTAAATGAAAAACTGTTTTTT.

V is TRBV7-6 and J is TRBJ2-7; either TRBD1 or TRBD2 may fit D (5 bases each). Looked up from germline, CDR1 is SGHVS and CDR2 is FNYEAQ. Trimming pared 7 bases from V and 6 bases from J, leaving 19 bases between. This CDR3 has 14 amino acids. CDR3 DNA: TGTGCCAGCACCTACGGGACGGATGGGGGCGAGCAGTACTTC. Protein sequence: CASTYGTDGGEQYF.

The chain carries TRBV25-1 and TRBJ2-1; 9 bases map to TRBD2. V gave up 6 bases and J gave up 8 bases; unmatched junction bases: 8. Germline assignment: CDR1 MGHDK and CDR2 SYGVNS. This CDR3 is 14 amino acids long. CDR3 sequence (DNA): TGTGCCAGCAGGGGGACTAGCAGGATTGATGAGCAGTTCTTC. It is translated as CASRGTSRIDEQFF.

The rearrangement links TRBV4-1 to TRBJ2-1, with 9 nucleotides matching TRBD2. Trimming removed 1 base from V and 8 bases from J; junction bases left unmatched: 12. Germline values: CDR1 MGHRA, CDR2 YSYEKL. This CDR3 is built from 17 residues. The CDR3 loop reads CASSQGSGGLAAYEQFF. DNA of the CDR3: TGCGCCAGCAGCCAAGGCTCTGGGGGACTAGCAGCTTATGAGCAGTTCTTC.

This chain links TRBV7-9 with TRBJ2-3; D may match TRBD1 or TRBD2 (5 bases each). This CDR3 has 16 amino acids. Germline V gives CDR1 SEHNR, CDR2 FQNEAQ (reference sequence). V shed 2 bases and J shed 6 bases, with 18 bases lying between them. The CDR3 bases are TGTGCCAGCAGCTTAACCTCGTGGGGGAGTTCGGATACGCAGTATTTT. Protein sequence: CASSLTSWGSSDTQYF.

The chain carries TRBV5-1 and TRBJ2-1; D call uncertain. From germline, CDR1 is SGHRS and CDR2 YFSETQ. The V end was cut by 3 bases, the J end by 4 bases, with 8 bases between. The CDR3 is 13 residues long. The CDR3 reads CASSSKTYNEQFF. The CDR3 DNA reads as TGCGCCAGCAGCTCGAAAACGTACAATGAGCAGTTCTTC. Variable domain in full (rest from reference TRBV5-1 and TRBJ2-1): KAGVTQTPRYLIKTRGQQVTLSCSPISGHRSVSWYQQTPGQGLQFLFEYFSETQRNKGNFPGRFSGRQFSNSRSEMNVSTLELGDSALYLCASSSKTYNEQFFGPGTRLTVL.

J is TRBJ2-3 and V is TRBV27; D is uncertain. Trimming left V 8 bases short and J 1 base short, with 19 bases between. The CDR3 extends over 16 amino acids. Germline loops: CDR1 MNHEY, CDR2 SMNVEV (reference sequence). CDR3 residues: CASSPAHWGGTDTQYF. The CDR3 nucleotides read TGTGCCAGCTCCCCGGCGCACTGGGGTGGCACAGATACGCAGTATTTT.